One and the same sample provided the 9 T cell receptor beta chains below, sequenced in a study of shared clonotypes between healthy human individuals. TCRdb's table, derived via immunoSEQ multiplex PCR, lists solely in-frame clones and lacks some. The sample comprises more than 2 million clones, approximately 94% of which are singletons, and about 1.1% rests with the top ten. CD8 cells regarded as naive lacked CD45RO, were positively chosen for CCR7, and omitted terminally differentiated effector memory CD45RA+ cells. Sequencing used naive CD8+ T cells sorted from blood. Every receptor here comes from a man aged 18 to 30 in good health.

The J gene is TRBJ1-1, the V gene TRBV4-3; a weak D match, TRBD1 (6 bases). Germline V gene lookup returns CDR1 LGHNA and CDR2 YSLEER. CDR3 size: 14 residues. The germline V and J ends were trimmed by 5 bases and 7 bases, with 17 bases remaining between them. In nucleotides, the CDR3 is TGCGCCAGCAGCGACCCCAGGGGATTTGGTGAAGCTTTCTTT. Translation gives CASSDPRGFGEAFF.

The CDR3 sequence is CASSQEGADRGSYEQYF. The CDR3 coding sequence is TGCGCCAGCAGCCAAGAGGGGGCCGACAGGGGGTCTTACGAGCAGTACTTC. The V and J genes are TRBV4-3 and TRBJ2-7; 9 nucleotides line up with TRBD1. This CDR3 has 17 amino acids. CDR1 is LGHNA, CDR2 YSLEER, per germline. The J segment lost 4 bases and the V segment lost 0 bases, leaving 10 bases of the junction unmatched.

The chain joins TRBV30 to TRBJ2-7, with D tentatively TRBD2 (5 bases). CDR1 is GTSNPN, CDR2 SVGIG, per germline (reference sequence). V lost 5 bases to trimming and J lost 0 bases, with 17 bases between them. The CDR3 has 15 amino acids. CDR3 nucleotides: TGTGCCTGGGCTGGCGGATTGGGAGACTCCTACGAGCAGTACTTC. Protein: CAWAGGLGDSYEQYF.

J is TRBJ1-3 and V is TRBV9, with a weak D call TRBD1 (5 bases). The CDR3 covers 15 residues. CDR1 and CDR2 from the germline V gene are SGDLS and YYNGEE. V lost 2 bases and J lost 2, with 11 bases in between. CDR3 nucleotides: TGTGCCAGCAGCGTTTTTGAGGGGCCTGGAAACACCATATATTTT. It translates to CASSVFEGPGNTIYF. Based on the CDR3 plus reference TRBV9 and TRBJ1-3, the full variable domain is DSGVTQTPKHLITATGQRVTLRCSPRSGDLSVYWYQQSLDQGLQFLIQYYNGEERAKGNILERFSAQQFPDLHSELNLSSLELGDSALYFCASSVFEGPGNTIYFGEGSWLTVV.

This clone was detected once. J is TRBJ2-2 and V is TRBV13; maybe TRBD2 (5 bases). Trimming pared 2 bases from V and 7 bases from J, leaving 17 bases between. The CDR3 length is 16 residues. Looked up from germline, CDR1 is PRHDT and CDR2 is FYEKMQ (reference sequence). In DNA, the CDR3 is TGTGCCAGCAGCTTATTTTTGGAGGTCGGGGACGGGGAGCTGTTTTTT. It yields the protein CASSLFLEVGDGELFF.

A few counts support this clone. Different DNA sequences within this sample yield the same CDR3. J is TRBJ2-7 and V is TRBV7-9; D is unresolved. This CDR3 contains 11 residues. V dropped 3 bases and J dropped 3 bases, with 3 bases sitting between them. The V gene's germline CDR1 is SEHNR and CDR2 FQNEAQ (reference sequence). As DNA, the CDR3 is TGTGCCAGCAGCTTTAGCTACGAGCAGTACTTC. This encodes CASSFSYEQYF.

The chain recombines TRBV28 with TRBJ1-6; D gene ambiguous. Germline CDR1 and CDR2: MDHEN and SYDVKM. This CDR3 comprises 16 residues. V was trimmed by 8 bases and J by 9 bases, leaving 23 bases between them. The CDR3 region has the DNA TGTGCCAGCTCCCCTGGACTCCTGCGGGAATTTTCACCCCTCCACTTT. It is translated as CASSPGLLREFSPLHF.

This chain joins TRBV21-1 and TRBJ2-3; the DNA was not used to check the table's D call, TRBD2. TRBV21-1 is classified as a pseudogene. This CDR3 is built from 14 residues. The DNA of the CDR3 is TGTGCCAGCAGCAAACCGGGGGGTAAAGATACGCAGTATTTT. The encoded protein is CASSKPGGKDTQYF.

CDR3 region: CASSIGRTSTEAFF. CDR3 DNA sequence: TGTGCCAGTAGTATAGGCAGGACAAGCACTGAAGCTTTCTTT. This rearrangement joins TRBV19 to TRBJ1-1; TRBD1 might be the D (5 bases). This CDR3 contains 14 residues. Germline assignment: CDR1 LNHDA and CDR2 SQIVND (reference sequence). V lost 1 base and J 4 bases, leaving 10 bases between the germline ends. The full variable domain, completed using reference TRBV19 and TRBJ1-1, is DGGITQSPKYLFRKEGQNVTLSCEQNLNHDAMYWYRQDPGQGLRLIYYSQIVNDFQKGDIAEGYSVSREKKESFPLTVTSAQKNPTAFYLCASSIGRTSTEAFFGQGTRLTVV.